These 8 T cell receptor beta chains originate from one sample sequenced in a study of T cell responses to AZD1222 COVID-19 vaccine. Data came from immunoSEQ multiplex PCR; TCRdb stores just in-frame clones and leaves some out. The sample consists of over 85,000 clones, approximately 94% of them appearing once. This material consisted of peripheral blood, taken 28 days after the second AZD1222 dose. These receptors came from an adult who received the AZD1222 COVID-19 vaccine.

The gene calls are TRBV15 and TRBJ1-2; D call uncertain. Between the trimmed V and J ends, which lost 5 bases and 10 bases, there was a span of 14 bases. Germline V gene lookup returns CDR1 LNHNV and CDR2 YYDKDF (reference sequence). This CDR3 contains 12 residues. The CDR3 sequence: CATSGVNRTYTF. The CDR3 DNA is TGTGCCACCAGCGGGGTCAACAGAACCTACACCTTC.

The rearrangement joins TRBV13 to TRBJ1-1; no definite D call. V dropped 8 bases and J dropped 8 bases, with 15 bases sitting between them. From germline, CDR1 is PRHDT and CDR2 FYEKMQ (reference sequence). The CDR3 runs 12 residues. CDR3 coding DNA: TGTGCCAGCGAACCCTCTCGTCGGGAAGCTTTCTTT. Translated: CASEPSRREAFF.

The J gene is TRBJ2-6, the V gene TRBV18; D is possibly TRBD2 (6 bases). Trimming took 4 bases from V and 0 from J, leaving 16 bases between them. Germline values: CDR1 KGHSH, CDR2 LQKENI. This CDR3 region has 18 residues. The CDR3 loop is CASSRYRAGNSGANVLTF. The CDR3 nucleotides are TGTGCCAGCTCACGCTACCGGGCGGGGAACTCTGGGGCCAACGTCCTGACTTTC.

V usage is TRBV27 and J usage is TRBJ2-7; 10 nucleotides match TRBD1. The CDR3 totals 13 residues. Germline trimming cut 8 bases from V and 4 bases from J; bases unmatched to any gene: 5. Germline V lookup: CDR1 MNHEY, CDR2 SMNVEV (reference sequence). DNA of the CDR3: TGTGCCAGCGGGACAGGGGAAAAGTACGAGCAGTACTTC. Protein sequence: CASGTGEKYEQYF.

This chain joins TRBV13 and TRBJ1-1; D might be TRBD1 (5 bases). The CDR3 is made up of 14 amino acids. The germline gives CDR1 PRHDT, CDR2 FYEKMQ (reference sequence). V gave up 5 bases and J gave up 5 bases, with 15 bases separating them. The CDR3 bases are TGTGCCAGCAGCCCAGGTGGGCGGGGGACTGAAGCTTTCTTT. This sequence encodes CASSPGGRGTEAFF. Complete variable domain (other parts from reference TRBV13 and TRBJ1-1): AAGVIQSPRHLIKEKRETATLKCYPIPRHDTVYWYQQGPGQDPQFLISFYEKMQSDKGSIPDRFSAQQFSDYHSELNMSSLELGDSALYFCASSPGGRGTEAFFGQGTRLTVV.

This sequence joins TRBV6-5 and TRBJ1-1; a weak D match, TRBD1 (5 bases). Looked up from germline, CDR1 is MNHEY and CDR2 is SVGAGI. V was clipped by 2 bases and J by 0 bases, with 10 bases between them. The CDR3 runs 15 residues. CDR3 bases: TGTGCCAGCAGTTACGGGGGTCTGCTGAACACTGAAGCTTTCTTT. Amino acid sequence: CASSYGGLLNTEAFF.

This clone was observed a handful of times. The rearrangement joins TRBV5-8 to TRBJ2-7; weak D call: TRBD2 (7 bases). Trimming removed 8 bases at V and 5 bases at J, with 20 bases between. The CDR3 totals 14 residues. Germline CDR1 is SGHTS and CDR2 is YDEGEE. For the CDR3, the DNA is TGTGCCAGTAGGCTGCGGGGGCGCATCGACGAGCAGTACTTC. Translated, it gives CASRLRGRIDEQYF.

DNA of the CDR3: TGTGCCAGCAGACAAGGACAGGCCGACGAGCAGTACTTC. It translates to CASRQGQADEQYF. The chain is built from TRBV7-9 and TRBJ2-7; 7 bases match TRBD1. This CDR3 region has 13 residues. CDR1 SEHNR and CDR2 FQNEAQ come from the germline V gene (reference sequence). With 6 bases clipped from V and 5 bases from J, the junction kept 7 bases outside the gene matches.